These 18 T cell receptor beta chains originate from one sample sequenced in a study of cytomegalovirus exposure and HLA in healthy donors. The PCR was carried out with 60 Vbeta primers and 13 Jbeta primers. Repertoires were generated with immunoSEQ multiplex PCR, while TCRdb's copy carries only in-frame clones and drops some. The sample lists about 110,000 clones, 82% occurring once. Sample: PBMCs. These receptors came from a woman between 18 and 29 years old in good health and CMV-seronegative.

This clone was observed a handful of times. V gene TRBV7-9 combines with J gene TRBJ2-3; D perhaps matches TRBD1 (5 bases). The ends were cut back, 5 bases at V and 3 bases at J, with 6 bases in the middle. Germline CDR1 reads SEHNR; CDR2 reads FQNEAQ (reference sequence). The CDR3 covers 12 residues. CDR3 in amino acids: CASSPGTDTQYF. CDR3 sequence (DNA): TGTGCCAGCAGCCCAGGGACAGATACGCAGTATTTT.

The V call is TRBV19, the J call TRBJ2-2; TRBD2 matches at 7 bases. Trimming removed 11 bases from V and 3 bases from J; junction bases left unmatched: 12. Looked up from germline, CDR1 is LNHDA and CDR2 is SQIVND (reference sequence). The CDR3 is 15 residues long. CDR3 region: CACGGRRRDTGELFF. CDR3 nucleotide sequence: TGTGCCTGCGGGGGACGGAGACGGGACACCGGGGAGCTGTTTTTT.

J is TRBJ2-3 and V is TRBV29-1; D not resolved. The CDR3 spans 11 residues. Trimming removed 4 bases from V and 6 bases from J, with 8 bases in between. The germline V gene has CDR1 SQVTM and CDR2 ANQGSEA. CDR3 DNA sequence: TGCAGCGTTGGGTGGGCGGATACGCAGTATTTT. Protein: CSVGWADTQYF.

This chain connects TRBV6-1 to TRBJ2-7, with D perhaps matching TRBD1 (6 bases). The germline CDR1 and CDR2 sequences are MNHNS and SASEGT. The CDR3 runs 12 residues. V was shortened by 6 bases and J by 8 bases, with 14 bases between the two germline ends. The CDR3 is CASSENRVKQYV. The DNA of the CDR3 is TGTGCCAGCAGCGAGAACAGGGTTAAGCAGTACGTC.

The genes are TRBV2 and TRBJ1-1; D uncertain. The V end was cut by 8 bases, the J end by 1 base, with 5 bases between. Germline V gives CDR1 SNHLY, CDR2 FYNNEI. There are 11 residues in the CDR3. The CDR3 sequence: CASAENTEAFF. The CDR3 bases are TGTGCCAGCGCGGAGAACACTGAAGCTTTCTTT. The entire variable domain, with the rest obtained from reference TRBV2 and TRBJ1-1, is as follows: EPEVTQTPSHQVTQMGQEVILRCVPISNHLYFYWYRQILGQKVEFLVSFYNNEISEKSEIFDDQFSVERPDGSNFTLKIRSTKLEDSAMYFCASAENTEAFFGQGTRLTVV.

The gene calls are TRBV6-5 and TRBJ2-7, with 7 bases identical to TRBD2. The CDR3 consists of 14 residues. V lost 6 bases, J lost 0 bases, and 5 bases stayed unmatched. In germline, CDR1 is MNHEY, CDR2 SVGAGI. Here the CDR3 reads CASSPRTSSYEQYF. In DNA, the CDR3 is TGTGCCAGCAGCCCTAGGACTAGCTCCTACGAGCAGTACTTC.

The V gene is TRBV7-8, the J gene TRBJ1-2; D is unresolved. The CDR3 extends over 14 amino acids. V lost 2 bases to trimming and J lost 5 bases, with 12 bases between them. Germline-derived CDR1 and CDR2 are SGHVS and FQNEAQ. CDR3 protein: CASSLNGRGYGYTF. DNA for the CDR3: TGTGCCAGCAGCTTAAACGGCAGAGGGTATGGCTACACCTTC.

The chain has TRBV6-4 and TRBJ1-2, with D unresolved. CDR3 length: 15 residues. The V end was cut by 6 bases, the J end by 0 bases, with 14 bases between. Germline V gene data show CDR1 as MRHNA and CDR2 as SNTAGT. In nucleotides, the CDR3 is TGTGCCAGCAGCCCCGGCCACAGCTCTAACTATGGCTACACCTTC. Its translation is CASSPGHSSNYGYTF.

The gene calls are TRBV25-1 and TRBJ2-5; 9 bases agree with TRBD2. The trim removed 3 bases at V and 3 bases at J, leaving 5 bases unmatched. Per germline, CDR1 MGHDK and CDR2 SYGVNS. The CDR3 totals 15 residues. The CDR3 sequence is CASSDPPSGEETQYF. CDR3 bases: TGTGCCAGCAGTGACCCTCCTAGCGGGGAAGAGACCCAGTACTTC.

The CDR3 spells CASSLTALGTDTQYF. The CDR3 coding sequence is TGCGCCAGCAGCCTCACAGCCCTGGGCACAGATACGCAGTATTTT. This chain uses TRBV5-1 with TRBJ2-3; D uncertain. CDR3 length: 15 residues. Germline CDR1 SGHRS, CDR2 YFSETQ. V was pared by 4 bases and J by 1 base, with 13 bases between.

This clone was counted once. The genes are TRBV30 and TRBJ1-6; 7 bases line up with TRBD1. Germline-derived CDR1 and CDR2 are GTSNPN and SVGIG (reference sequence). The CDR3 is 14 amino acids. J lost 10 bases, V lost 4 bases, and 10 bases had no gene match. The CDR3, as DNA: TGTGCCTGGACGAGACAGGGTTTAAGATCACCCCTCCACTTT. Its protein product is CAWTRQGLRSPLHF.

This chain uses TRBV7-9 with TRBJ1-5; D call uncertain. This CDR3 region has 13 residues. Germline CDR1 is SEHNR and CDR2 is FQNEAQ (reference sequence). V lost 1 base and J lost 6, with 7 bases in between. CDR3 in amino acids: CASSLVTGQPQHF. In DNA form, the CDR3 reads TGTGCCAGCAGCTTAGTAACTGGTCAGCCCCAGCATTTT.

The rearrangement links TRBV4-3 to TRBJ1-1; TRBD1 is a possible D gene (6 bases). Between the trimmed V and J ends, which lost 1 base and 4 bases, there was a span of 13 bases. The germline V gene has CDR1 LGHNA and CDR2 YSLEER. This CDR3 has 15 amino acids. This CDR3 reads CASSQVPDSRTEAFF. In DNA, the CDR3 is TGCGCCAGCAGCCAAGTTCCGGACAGCCGCACTGAAGCTTTCTTT.

The chain recombines TRBV29-1 with TRBJ1-1; D possibly corresponds to TRBD1 (6 bases). The CDR3 runs 15 residues. The germline CDR1 and CDR2 sequences are SQVTM and ANQGSEA. V was pared by 5 bases and J by 6 bases, with 22 bases between. Here the CDR3 DNA reads TGCAGCGTTATATATACCGGGCAGGGGAAGCCTGAAGCTTTCTTT. It translates to CSVIYTGQGKPEAFF.

The chain couples TRBV6-1 to TRBJ2-1; D gene unclear. The V gene's germline CDR1 is MNHNS and CDR2 SASEGT. This CDR3 comprises 15 residues. V was clipped by 7 bases and J by 4 bases, with 17 bases between them. The CDR3: CASIEGRYRYNEQFF. CDR3 in DNA: TGTGCCAGCATCGAAGGCAGGTACCGGTACAATGAGCAGTTCTTC.

The chain recombines TRBV9 with TRBJ1-1; D remains ambiguous. V lost 0 bases, J lost 2 bases, and 8 bases lay in between. There are 14 residues in the CDR3. Looked up from germline, CDR1 is SGDLS and CDR2 is YYNGEE. CDR3 sequence: CASSVGQDNTEAFF. CDR3 coding DNA: TGTGCCAGCAGCGTAGGGCAGGATAACACTGAAGCTTTCTTT.

The chain carries TRBV28 and TRBJ2-5; TRBD2 agrees at 13 bases. With 4 bases clipped from V and 2 bases from J, the junction kept 4 bases outside the gene matches. Germline values: CDR1 MDHEN, CDR2 SYDVKM. This CDR3 is 16 amino acids long. CDR3 DNA sequence: TGTGCCAGCAGTTCCGGGACTAGCGGGATTCAAGAGACCCAGTACTTC. This sequence encodes CASSSGTSGIQETQYF.

J is TRBJ2-1 and V is TRBV7-2; D is unresolved. The V gene lost 5 bases and the J gene lost 9 bases, with 8 bases spanning the gap. Per the germline V gene, CDR1 is SGHTA and CDR2 is FQGNSA. This CDR3 is built from 11 residues. CDR3 in DNA: TGTGCCAGCAGCCCCTCGAGTGAGCAGTTCTTC. This codes for CASSPSSEQFF. Full variable domain (missing parts from reference TRBV7-2 and TRBJ2-1): GAGVSQSPSNKVTEKGKDVELRCDPISGHTALYWYRQSLGQGLEFLIYFQGNSAPDKSGLPSDRFSAERTGGSVSTLTIQRTQQEDSAVYLCASSPSSEQFFGPGTRLTVL.